Listed below are T cell receptor beta chains from one sample, sequenced in a study of PD-L1 blockade in urothelial cancer. Method: immunoSEQ multiplex PCR; TCRdb's copy keeps in-frame clones and lacks some. The repertoire holds 65,000 to 80,000 clones, with about 85% as singletons. This specimen was PBMCs, taken around atezolizumab (anti-PD-L1) treatment. The receptor set was obtained from a man between 65 and 79 years old with urothelial cancer. Each CDR3 is given with its conserved first and last residue. The D gene is left open where the match is weak. Some rows mark clone size as missing; the rest say once, few, many or name a class of expanded clone.

>TRBV4-2|TRBJ1-3|.|.
TGTGCCAGCAGCCAAGATCTAGCAGTTTTCTCTGGAAACACCATATATTTT
CASSQDLAVFSGNTIYF
>TRBV27|TRBJ2-7|few|.
TGTGCCAGCAGTCTAGCGAGAAGGTCCTACGAGCAGTACTTC
CASSLARRSYEQYF
>TRBV28|TRBJ1-2|.|.
TGTGCCAGCGGGGCACTTCTTTATGGCTACACCTTC
CASGALLYGYTF
>TRBV2|TRBJ2-1|.|.
TGTGCCAGCAGTGAAATCCTCTACAATGAGCAGTTCTTC
CASSEILYNEQFF
>TRBV14|TRBJ1-2|.|.
TGTGCCAGCAGCCAAGAACGGGGGAACGACTATGGCTACACCTTC
CASSQERGNDYGYTF
>TRBV6-5|TRBJ1-2|once|.
TGTGCCACATCGCCTATGGGACTATCTAACTATGGCTACACCTTC
CATSPMGLSNYGYTF
>TRBV5-1|TRBJ2-5|.|TRBD2
TGCGCCAGCAGCGGGCAGCGCGGGAGTGTAGGAGAGACCCAGTACTTC
CASSGQRGSVGETQYF
>TRBV29-1|TRBJ2-7|.|TRBD2
TGCAGCGTGGGGGGGACTAGCGGGAGGTCCTACGAGCAGTACTTC
CSVGGTSGRSYEQYF
>TRBV19|TRBJ2-5|once|.
TGTGCCAGTAGTACGGGCGGGAAAGAAAGAGAGACCCAGTACTTC
CASSTGGKERETQYF
>TRBV6-5|TRBJ1-2|.|TRBD1
TGTGCCAGCAGTTCCGATCCGGGACAGGGTTTCTATGGCTACACCTTC
CASSSDPGQGFYGYTF
>TRBV19|TRBJ2-7|.|.
TGTGCCAGTTGTGCTACGTTTGGGCTCGGCGAGCAGTACTTC
CASCATFGLGEQYF
>TRBV28|TRBJ2-7|.|TRBD1
TGTGCCACTAGGCCACAGGGGAGCCACGAGCAGTACTTC
CATRPQGSHEQYF
>TRBV4-2|TRBJ1-4|.|.
TGTGCCAGCAGCCAAGATGAGCGCCAAACTAATGAAAAACTGTTTTTT
CASSQDERQTNEKLFF
>TRBV6-1|TRBJ2-2|few|TRBD2
TGTGCCAGCAGTGGTCTAGCGGGAGTCCACGGGGAGCTGTTTTTT
CASSGLAGVHGELFF
>TRBV19|TRBJ1-5|.|.
TGTGCCGCACGGCAGGGCGTCAATCAGCCCCAGCATTTT
CAARQGVNQPQHF
>TRBV5-1|TRBJ1-2|.|.
TGCGCCAGCAGCTTGGAGACAGGTGGGGATGCCTATGGCTACACCTTC
CASSLETGGDAYGYTF
>TRBV6-6|TRBJ2-7|.|.
TGTGCCAGCAGTTACGACTTGTCGCCCGGGAACGAGCAGTACTTC
CASSYDLSPGNEQYF
>TRBV7-9|TRBJ2-6|.|.
TGTGCCAGCAGCTTTCAGGGCTCTGGGGCCAACGTCCTGACTTTC
CASSFQGSGANVLTF
>TRBV4-1|TRBJ2-6|.|TRBD1
TGCGCCAGCAGCCAAACAGGGGCTGGGGCCAACGTCCTGACTTTC
CASSQTGAGANVLTF
>TRBV28|TRBJ1-4|.|.
TGTGCCAGCAGTTTGTTAAGGGGCGCTGGCGGAAAACTGTTTTTT
CASSLLRGAGGKLFF
>TRBV14|TRBJ2-4|once|TRBD2
TGTGCCAGCAGCCAAGATCTAGCGGGAGGGCGAGCGAACATTCAGTACTTC
CASSQDLAGGRANIQYF
>TRBV10-3|TRBJ2-7|.|TRBD1
TGTGCCATCAGTTTACAGGGGTACGAGCAGTACTTC
CAISLQGYEQYF
>TRBV9|TRBJ1-4|many|.
TGTGCCAGCAGCGTAGCCGCTCAGGGCGGGGGTGAAAAACTGTTTTTT
CASSVAAQGGGEKLFF
>TRBV19|TRBJ2-1|.|TRBD2
TGTGCCAGTAGTAAGGCTAGCGGGTCACGGGATGAGCAGTTCTTC
CASSKASGSRDEQFF
>TRBV7-9|TRBJ1-1|.|TRBD1
TGTGCCAGCAGACCAGGGACAGGGAGGTTTGTCACTGAAGCTTTCTTT
CASRPGTGRFVTEAFF
>TRBV2|TRBJ2-7|.|TRBD1
TGTGCCAGCAGGACAGGGGGCGGCTACGAGCAGTACTTC
CASRTGGGYEQYF
>TRBV5-1|TRBJ2-3|once|.
TGCGCCAGCAGCTCTGGAGTCAGCGCAGCCACAGATACGCAGTATTTT
CASSSGVSAATDTQYF
>TRBV2|TRBJ2-5|.|TRBD1
TGTGCCAGTTTCAGGGGGCGGGAAGAGGACCAGTACTTC
CASFRGREEDQYF
>TRBV6-1|TRBJ2-1|.|.
TGTGCCAGCAGTGAAACAATCAGCTCCTACAATGAGCAGTTCTTC
CASSETISSYNEQFF
>TRBV4-2|TRBJ2-7|.|TRBD2
TGTGCCAGCAGCCAAGGTGATAGCGGGGATCCCTACGAGCAGTACTTC
CASSQGDSGDPYEQYF
>TRBV9|TRBJ2-1|.|TRBD2
TGTGCCAGCAGCCCCGGACTAGCGTGGTACAATGAGCAGTTCTTC
CASSPGLAWYNEQFF
>TRBV9|TRBJ2-2|few|TRBD2
TGTGCCAGCAGCGTGCTAGCGGGAGACGGGGAGCTGTTTTTT
CASSVLAGDGELFF
>TRBV4-2|TRBJ2-1|.|.
TGTGCCAGCAGCCAAGACCTCCTGGCGGATCCTCTCTACAATGAGCAGTTCTTC
CASSQDLLADPLYNEQFF
>TRBV5-1|TRBJ1-1|.|.
TGCGCCAGCAGCTTGGACTTGATCACAGAACCTGAAGCTTTCTTT
CASSLDLITEPEAFF
>TRBV13|TRBJ1-1|once|TRBD1
TGTGCCAGCAGCTCCCGGACAGGGAAGGGGCGGGGCACTGAAGCTTTCTTT
CASSSRTGKGRGTEAFF
>TRBV18|TRBJ2-1|.|.
TGTGCCAGCTCACCACAGGGGGACTCCTACAATGAGCAGTTCTTC
CASSPQGDSYNEQFF
>TRBV11-1|TRBJ1-2|.|.
TGTGCCAGCAGCTTAGGAGTCGTGAAAAACTATGGCTACACCTTC
CASSLGVVKNYGYTF
>TRBV15|TRBJ1-5|.|.
TGTGCCACCAGCAGAGATCTCAGGGCCTCTTATAGCAATCAGCCCCAGCATTTT
CATSRDLRASYSNQPQHF
>TRBV19|TRBJ2-1|.|TRBD2
TGTGCCAGTAGTATAGATTTGGCGGGGACTAGCGGGAGGTACAATGAGCAGTTCTTC
CASSIDLAGTSGRYNEQFF
>TRBV27|TRBJ1-5|.|.
TGTGCCAGCAGTTTAAACAGAAATCAGCCCCAGCATTTT
CASSLNRNQPQHF
>TRBV4-2|TRBJ2-5|.|.
TGTGCCAGCAGCCAAGAGGTAGAACGGGAGACCCAGTACTTC
CASSQEVERETQYF
>TRBV5-6|TRBJ1-4|.|.
TGTGCCAGCAGCTTGAAGGCGGGGACAACTAATGAAAAACTGTTTTTT
CASSLKAGTTNEKLFF
>TRBV28|TRBJ2-7|.|TRBD2
TGTGCCAGCAGGGCAGGGACTACGAACTACGAGCAGTACTTC
CASRAGTTNYEQYF
>TRBV9|TRBJ2-5|.|.
TGTGCCAGCAGCGTTGGGCGGACACAAGAGACCCAGTACTTC
CASSVGRTQETQYF
>TRBV5-1|TRBJ1-1|.|.
TGCGCCAGCAGCTTGGGCGGGGACTCCACTGAAGCTTTCTTT
CASSLGGDSTEAFF
>TRBV27|TRBJ2-7|.|TRBD2
TGTGCCAGCAGAAATCCGGGACTAGCGTCACCCTACGAGCAGTACTTC
CASRNPGLASPYEQYF
>TRBV28|TRBJ1-1|once|.
TGTGCCAGCAGTTTGGGAGGGAACACATTTGCTTTCTTT
CASSLGGNTFAFF
>TRBV28|TRBJ1-3|.|.
TGTGCCAGCAGTTTTGAGAACTCTGGAAACACCATATATTTT
CASSFENSGNTIYF
>TRBV6-5|TRBJ1-1|.|.
TGTGCCAGCAGTTTCAGGGGCCCCGGGGCTGAAGCTTTCTTT
CASSFRGPGAEAFF
>TRBV6-5|TRBJ1-3|.|TRBD1
TGTGCCAGCCGGGACAGCTCCTCTGGAAACACCATATATTTT
CASRDSSSGNTIYF
>TRBV27|TRBJ2-1|once|TRBD2
TGTGCCAGCAGTCGGGCGGGAGTATACAATGAGCAGTTCTTC
CASSRAGVYNEQFF
>TRBV30|TRBJ2-2|.|TRBD1
TGTGCCTGGTCGGGACAGGGTAACACCGGGGAGCTGTTTTTT
CAWSGQGNTGELFF
>TRBV5-6|TRBJ1-1|.|.
TGTGCCAGCAGCTTGGGGAGTAGGAGGTCCACTGAAGCTTTCTTT
CASSLGSRRSTEAFF
>TRBV2|TRBJ2-7|.|.
TGTGCCAGCACCGCGGCCGGCAACGAGCAGTACTTC
CASTAAGNEQYF
>TRBV2|TRBJ1-1|.|.
TGTGCCAGCGCTACAGGGCCGAACACTGAAGCTTTCTTT
CASATGPNTEAFF
>TRBV4-2|TRBJ2-1|.|TRBD2
TGTGCCAGCAGCGGGACTGGGAGGGACAATGAGCAGTTCTTC
CASSGTGRDNEQFF
>TRBV27|TRBJ1-5|.|TRBD1
TGTGCCAGCAGTTTATCGACAGGGTGGGATCAGCCCCAGCATTTT
CASSLSTGWDQPQHF
>TRBV30|TRBJ2-1|.|TRBD1
TGTGCCTGGACTCGGACAGGGTCCTACAATGAGCAGTTCTTC
CAWTRTGSYNEQFF
>TRBV2|TRBJ1-1|.|.
TGTGCCAGCAGTGAAGAGCCGGTTGCGGTCGGGAGAGCTTTCTTT
CASSEEPVAVGRAFF
>TRBV7-6|TRBJ2-3|.|TRBD2
TGTGCCAGCAGCCTCCTTGCGGGAGGGGCTCAGGGCCCAGATACGCAGTATTTT
CASSLLAGGAQGPDTQYF